The 27 T cell receptor beta chains in this list originate from one sample, sequenced in a study of CD8 T cells in ankylosing spondylitis. TCRdb re-derived calls from the 5' RACE reads in MiXCR, one entry per CDR3 protein. The profile shows 350,000 to 450,000 distinct CDR3 sequences, roughly 20% of them singletons. Sequencing was performed on blood, either unsorted or a sorted T cell fraction (not recorded which). The receptors originated from a male donor with ankylosing spondylitis or in good health (not recorded which).

There are a few counts of this clonotype. CDR3 sequence reads: CSVVVFQGPSEQYF. CDR3 sequence (DNA): TGCAGCGTTGTTGTGTTTCAGGGGCCGAGCGAGCAGTACTTC. The chain has TRBV29-1 and TRBJ2-7; maybe TRBD1 (6 bases). The CDR3 totals 14 residues. With 4 bases removed from V and 6 bases from J, the gap between germline ends came to 19 bases. In germline, CDR1 is SQVTM, CDR2 ANQGSEA.

This chain joins TRBV7-8 and TRBJ2-7, with D unresolved. The CDR3 consists of 13 residues. In germline, CDR1 is SGHVS, CDR2 FQNEAQ. The germline V and J ends were trimmed by 5 bases and 9 bases, with 17 bases remaining between them. CDR3 protein: CASSPSVGGVQYF. In DNA, the CDR3 is TGTGCCAGCAGCCCTTCCGTGGGCGGAGTGCAGTACTTC.

V gene TRBV12-3 or TRBV12-4 combines with J gene TRBJ2-7; TRBD2 matches 8 bases. CDR3 length equals 14 residues. V lost 3 bases, J lost 5 bases, and 6 bases stayed unmatched. CDR3 nucleotide sequence: TGTGCCAGCAGTTTTACCAGCGGGGGCCACGAGCAGTACTTC. It encodes CASSFTSGGHEQYF.

V gene TRBV10-2 combines with J gene TRBJ2-3, with TRBD2 identical over 8 bases. This CDR3 region has 16 residues. Germline V gene data show CDR1 as WSHSY and CDR2 as SAAADI. V lost 4 bases and J lost 6; bases outside the gene matches: 12. Here the CDR3 DNA reads TGCGCCAGCAGTGTGGGTTCTAGCGGGCCATGGGATACGCAGTATTTT. Protein product: CASSVGSSGPWDTQYF.

In this sample, this clonotype turned up a few times. The chain uses TRBV10-3 and TRBJ2-7; 14 bases agree with TRBD2. The CDR3 totals 16 residues. V lost 3 bases to trimming and J lost 2 bases; unmatched junction nucleotides: 3. Germline values: CDR1 ENHRY, CDR2 SYGVKD. CDR3 protein: CAISEPTSGGAYEQYF. The CDR3 DNA sequence: TGTGCCATCAGTGAACCGACTAGCGGGGGGGCCTACGAGCAGTACTTC.

This chain links TRBV11-2 with TRBJ2-1, with 8 bases aligning to TRBD2. CDR3 size: 17 residues. Germline assignment: CDR1 SGHAT and CDR2 FQNNGV. The ends lost 1 base at V and 4 bases at J; junction bases unmatched: 9. Here the CDR3 DNA reads TGTGCCAGCAGCTTAGGGGGGGGTAGCGGGGAATACAATGAGCAGTTCTTC. Its translation: CASSLGGGSGEYNEQFF.

The V call is TRBV28, the J call TRBJ2-1; tentatively, D is TRBD2 (7 bases). V was trimmed by 10 bases and J by 0 bases, leaving 13 bases between them. The CDR3 runs 14 residues. Germline V gene sequence: CDR1 MDHEN, CDR2 SYDVKM. CDR3 DNA: TGTGCCAAGAGGGGGGGGAGCTCCTACAATGAGCAGTTCTTC. The encoded protein is CAKRGGSSYNEQFF.

This clonotype appeared a single time. The V and J genes are TRBV3-1 and TRBJ2-6; D is possibly TRBD2 (6 bases). This CDR3 comprises 17 residues. With 1 base removed from V and 0 bases from J, the gap between germline ends came to 10 bases. Germline V gives CDR1 LGHDT, CDR2 YNNKEL (reference sequence). The CDR3 DNA sequence: TGTGCCAGCAGCCAAGCGGGGGAGAGCTCTGGGGCCAACGTCCTGACTTTC. It is translated as CASSQAGESSGANVLTF. The complete variable domain, with remaining parts taken from reference TRBV3-1 and TRBJ2-6, reads DTAVSQTPKYLVTQMGNDKSIKCEQNLGHDTMYWYKQDSKKFLKIMFSYNNKELIINETVPNRFSPKSPDKAHLNLHINSLELGDSAVYFCASSQAGESSGANVLTFGAGSRLTVL.

The genes are TRBV10-3 and TRBJ2-7; TRBD2 aligns across 7 bases. The length of the CDR3 is 14 residues. In germline, CDR1 is ENHRY, CDR2 SYGVKD. V was clipped by 0 bases and J by 6 bases; unmatched bases: 5. The DNA of the CDR3 is TGTGCCATCAGTGAGTCGGGAGGGGTTGGCGAGCAGTACTTC. This codes for CAISESGGVGEQYF.

This clonotype has a handful of counts. The gene calls are TRBV29-1 and TRBJ2-3; D perhaps matches TRBD2 (7 bases). There are 13 residues in the CDR3. The V and J ends lost 6 bases and 3 bases respectively, with 13 bases between them. Germline V CDR1 and CDR2: SQVTM, ANQGSEA. CDR3 loop: CSVEGGETDTQYF. The CDR3 nucleotides read TGCAGCGTGGAGGGGGGGGAAACAGATACGCAGTATTTT.

This clonotype occurred a few times. The chain employs TRBV20-1 and TRBJ2-3; 14 bases map to TRBD2. V was pared by 3 bases and J by 5 bases, with 10 bases of the junction left unmatched. CDR1 is DFQATT and CDR2 is SNEGSKA in the germline V gene (reference sequence). CDR3 length: 17 amino acids. CDR3 in amino acids: CSASLLTSGGAGDTQYF. For the CDR3, the DNA is TGCAGTGCTAGCCTGCTGACTAGCGGGGGGGCAGGAGATACGCAGTATTTT.

This clonotype was seen a few times. At one of its ends the junction is not consistent with the germline gene, which may arise from a read error. The chain combines TRBV6-1 with TRBJ2-4; 8 bases align to TRBD1. Per the germline V gene, CDR1 is MNHNS and CDR2 is SASEGT. The CDR3 contains 11 residues. DNA for the CDR3: TGTGCTACCGGGACAGGAAGAAATCCTGACTTC. Translation gives CATGTGRNPDF.

This clonotype was counted a few times. V is TRBV12-3 or TRBV12-4 and J is TRBJ2-2, with 10 bases identical to TRBD2. CDR3 length: 16 residues. The J segment lost 5 bases and the V segment lost 2 bases, leaving 5 bases of the junction unmatched. This CDR3 reads CASSLTSGEWTGELFF. CDR3 coding DNA: TGTGCCAGCAGTTTAACTAGCGGGGAGTGGACCGGGGAGCTGTTTTTT.

The chain recombines TRBV29-1 with TRBJ2-7; TRBD1 agrees at 11 bases. CDR1 and CDR2 from the germline V gene are SQVTM and ANQGSEA. Trimming cost V 6 bases and J 5 bases; bases outside gene matches: 12. This CDR3 spans 15 amino acids. Here the CDR3 DNA reads TGCAGCGTCGAGGGACAGGGGGTCGGAGAAAACGAGCAGTACTTC. Amino acids: CSVEGQGVGENEQYF.

The chain combines TRBV7-8 with TRBJ2-3, with 9 bases lining up with TRBD2. V was clipped by 0 bases and J by 0 bases; unmatched bases: 10. Germline V CDR1 and CDR2: SGHVS, FQNEAQ. The CDR3 loop spans 19 amino acids. CDR3 sequence reads: CASSLASGGAITSTDTQYF. CDR3 sequence (DNA): TGTGCCAGCAGCTTAGCTAGCGGGGGCGCAATCACTAGCACAGATACGCAGTATTTT. Supplemented by reference TRBV7-8 and TRBJ2-3, the full variable domain reads GAGVSQSPRYKVAKRGQDVALRCDPISGHVSLFWYQQALGQGPEFLTYFQNEAQLDKSGLPSDRFFAERPEGSVSTLKIQRTQQEDSAVYLCASSLASGGAITSTDTQYFGPGTRLTVL.

This clonotype came up many times. The chain has TRBV10-3 and TRBJ2-3; D is perhaps TRBD2 (5 bases). The V gene lost 3 bases and the J gene lost 9 bases, with 28 bases spanning the gap. Germline CDR1 reads ENHRY; CDR2 reads SYGVKD. There are 18 residues in the CDR3. The chain's CDR3 is CAISDSTLIRGSPSTQYF. The CDR3 DNA reads as TGTGCCATCAGTGATTCTACGCTGATCCGGGGATCCCCCAGCACGCAGTATTTT.

J is TRBJ2-2 and V is TRBV7-9; D is ambiguous. CDR1 is SEHNR and CDR2 is FQNEAQ in the germline V gene (reference sequence). The V gene lost 2 bases and the J gene lost 6 bases, with 4 bases spanning the gap. CDR3 length: 12 residues. The CDR3 loop is CASSLPPGELFF. The DNA of the CDR3 is TGTGCCAGCAGCTTACCGCCCGGGGAGCTGTTTTTT.

This clonotype was observed a handful of times. V usage is TRBV29-1 and J usage is TRBJ1-2; 10 bases are a match to TRBD1. Looked up from germline, CDR1 is SQVTM and CDR2 is ANQGSEA. The CDR3 totals 14 residues. J gave up 5 bases and V 7 bases, and 10 bases lay outside the gene matches. The CDR3 protein is CSAVGQGTPYGYTF. CDR3 DNA: TGCAGCGCGGTGGGACAGGGGACTCCATATGGCTACACCTTC.

This clonotype has at least ten counts. The V and J genes are TRBV21-1 and TRBJ2-1. TRBV21-1 corresponds to a pseudogene. This CDR3 has 12 amino acids. The chain's CDR3 is CASSKDLGNRFF. CDR3 coding DNA: TGTGCCAGCAGCAAAGATCTGGGGAATCGGTTCTTC.

The chain uses TRBV7-9 and TRBJ2-4; D not certain. The CDR3 has 15 residues. The ends were cut back, 1 base at V and 0 bases at J, with 7 bases in the middle. Germline CDR1 is SEHNR and CDR2 is FQNEAQ (reference sequence). The CDR3 loop reads CASSLEREAKNIQYF. The CDR3, as DNA: TGTGCCAGCAGCTTAGAAAGGGAAGCCAAAAACATTCAGTACTTC.

This clonotype was observed a few times. The V and J genes are TRBV12-3 or TRBV12-4 and TRBJ2-1, with a weak D call TRBD2 (5 bases). CDR3 length: 14 residues. Trimming cost V 5 bases and J 7 bases, with 15 bases left between them. The CDR3 is CASSMVREMNEQFF. The CDR3 coding sequence is TGTGCCAGCAGTATGGTAAGGGAGATGAATGAGCAGTTCTTC.

V and J are TRBV12-3 or TRBV12-4 and TRBJ2-7; D might be TRBD1 or TRBD2, each matching 6 bases. The CDR3 sequence is 11 residues long. The V end lost 8 bases, the J end lost 3 bases, and 8 bases lay between the germline ends. The CDR3 nucleotides are TGTGCCAGCGGGGGGCTCTACGAGCAGTACTTC. This translates into CASGGLYEQYF.

This clonotype came up a few times. V is TRBV3-1 and J is TRBJ2-1; 9 bases line up with TRBD1. The germline gives CDR1 LGHDT, CDR2 YNNKEL (reference sequence). There are 15 residues in the CDR3. Trimming removed 4 bases from V and 4 bases from J; junction bases left unmatched: 5. The CDR3 coding sequence is TGTGCCAGCAGCCTTCGACAGGGGGGGTACAATGAGCAGTTCTTC. Translated, it gives CASSLRQGGYNEQFF.

Only a few counts were recorded for this clonotype. The chain links TRBV10-3 to TRBJ1-4; D is uncertain. V was shortened by 8 bases and J by 3 bases, with 7 bases between the two germline ends. Germline V gives CDR1 ENHRY, CDR2 SYGVKD. The CDR3 consists of 12 residues. CDR3 in amino acids: CAIRYANEKLFF. CDR3 nucleotides: TGTGCCATCCGGTATGCTAATGAAAAACTGTTTTTT.

This clonotype has just a few counts. This sequence joins TRBV5-1 and TRBJ2-1; TRBD1 matches at 9 bases. This CDR3 contains 17 residues. Trimming cost V 1 base and J 2 bases; bases outside gene matches: 7. The germline V gene encodes CDR1 SGHRS and CDR2 YFSETQ. CDR3 DNA sequence: TGCGCCAGCAGCTTGATGGAGGGGACAGGGCCCTACAATGAGCAGTTCTTC. Translating gives CASSLMEGTGPYNEQFF.

As regards this clonotype: A read error may account for a junction end that differs from germline. The chain links TRBV20-1 to TRBJ2-1, with TRBD2 matching over 12 bases. The CDR3 runs to 17 residues. In germline, CDR1 is DFQATT, CDR2 SNEGSKA (reference sequence). The CDR3 coding sequence is TGCTGTGCTAGAGCGTCTAGCGGGGGGGCCTACTACAATGAGCAGTTCTTC. Translated: CCARASSGGAYYNEQFF.

This clonotype was counted a few times. The chain combines TRBV11-2 with TRBJ2-7, with TRBD1 as a possible D gene (6 bases). Deletions cut 6 bases from V and 0 bases from J, with 15 bases between. The CDR3 is 15 amino acids. Germline V gene sequence: CDR1 SGHAT, CDR2 FQNNGV. The CDR3 loop is CASRTPGDLSYEQYF. Written as DNA, the CDR3 is TGTGCCAGCAGGACTCCAGGGGATCTCTCCTACGAGCAGTACTTC.